The following is a TCR beta chain sequence with its context. A much larger clonotype is one base distant, so this may be a read error. This sample is drawn from a study of blood T cells in healthy people across ages. A J-beta primer mix and a sample-barcoded 5' primer were used in a second PCR of roughly 7 to 12 cycles. TCRdb called the 5' RACE reads again in MiXCR, with one record for every CDR3 protein. The table shows approximately 810,000 distinct CDR3 sequences, with about 28% occurring only once. Trimming took 6 bases from V and 13 from J, leaving 19 bases between them. CDR3 length: 13 amino acids. Germline CDR1 is MNHEY and CDR2 is SVGAGI. Samples each had at least 5.5 micrograms of total RNA extracted.

The clonotype was recovered from an elderly woman in good health. J is TRBJ2-1 and V is TRBV6-5; D is perhaps TRBD1 or TRBD2 (5 bases each). Sequencing was performed on blood. This chain's CDR3 is CASRKGQWETQFF. CDR3 in DNA: TGTGCCAGCAGGAAGGGGCAATGGGAGACCCAGTTCTTC.